The 22 T cell receptor beta chains below come from one sample, sequenced in a study of chemoradiotherapy in HPV16-positive cancers. Only in-frame clones appear in the TCRdb table, and some are missing; sequencing was by immunoSEQ multiplex PCR. There are 40,000 to 65,000 clones in the sample; around 90% occur only once, and around 3.5% lies in the top ten. The sample was blood, taken from a patient who underwent chemoradiotherapy. Every receptor here comes from a human donor with HPV-associated anogenital cancer.

The chain links TRBV5-1 to TRBJ1-3; the match to TRBD1 covers 10 bases. Germline values: CDR1 SGHRS, CDR2 YFSETQ. The ends lost 3 bases at V and 0 bases at J; junction bases unmatched: 9. The CDR3 has 18 amino acids. CDR3 nucleotides: TGCGCCAGCAGCTCTTTGACAGGGGGCTTTTCCTCTGGAAACACCATATATTTT. It yields the protein CASSSLTGGFSSGNTIYF.

J is TRBJ2-3 and V is TRBV12-5; 8 nucleotides line up with TRBD1. V was clipped by 3 bases and J by 3 bases; unmatched bases: 2. Per the germline V gene, CDR1 is LGHNT and CDR2 is FRNRAP. The CDR3 runs 14 residues. Written as DNA, the CDR3 is TGTGCTAGTGGTTTCGACAGGGGAACAGATACGCAGTATTTT. Translating gives CASGFDRGTDTQYF. Full variable domain (missing parts from reference TRBV12-5 and TRBJ2-3): DARVTQTPRHKVTEMGQEVTMRCQPILGHNTVFWYRQTMMQGLELLAYFRNRAPLDDSGMPKDRFSAEMPDATLATLKIQPSEPRDSAVYFCASGFDRGTDTQYFGPGTRLTVL.

The genes are TRBV30 and TRBJ1-5; no reliable D call. This CDR3 has 12 amino acids. Looked up from germline, CDR1 is GTSNPN and CDR2 is SVGIG (reference sequence). The V and J ends lost 5 bases and 6 bases respectively, with 11 bases between them. The CDR3: CAWSGVSQPQHF. The CDR3 nucleotides read TGTGCCTGGTCGGGAGTATCTCAGCCCCAGCATTTT.

The chain uses TRBV9 and TRBJ2-7, with D possibly matching TRBD1 (6 bases). Looked up from germline, CDR1 is SGDLS and CDR2 is YYNGEE. The V end lost 4 bases, the J end lost 3 bases, and 14 bases lay between the germline ends. This CDR3 region has 14 residues. In DNA, the CDR3 is TGTGCCAGCAGCCCACACGACAGGAACTACGAGCAGTACTTC. Amino acids: CASSPHDRNYEQYF. Drawing the rest from reference TRBV9 and TRBJ2-7, the complete variable domain is DSGVTQTPKHLITATGQRVTLRCSPRSGDLSVYWYQQSLDQGLQFLIQYYNGEERAKGNILERFSAQQFPDLHSELNLSSLELGDSALYFCASSPHDRNYEQYFGPGTRLTVT.

The V call is TRBV23-1, the J call TRBJ2-1; D gene ambiguous. TRBV23-1 qualifies as an ORF whose function is uncertain. The CDR3 extends over 14 amino acids. V lost 3 bases to trimming and J lost 2 bases, with 8 bases between them. CDR3 coding DNA: TGCGCCAGCAGTCATCGACCCCCCTACAATGAGCAGTTCTTC. Translation gives CASSHRPPYNEQFF.

This clone was seen only a few times. Other DNA sequences in the same sample also yield this CDR3. The chain joins TRBV4-3 to TRBJ1-4, with no clear D. Germline V gene sequence: CDR1 LGHNA, CDR2 YSLEER. The CDR3 sequence is 16 residues long. V gave up 1 base and J gave up 0 bases, with 9 bases separating them. CDR3 in amino acids: CASSQGTAATNEKLFF. The CDR3 DNA follows: TGCGCCAGCAGCCAAGGGACCGCCGCAACTAATGAAAAACTGTTTTTT.

Concerning this clone itself: Other DNA sequences of this sample code for an identical CDR3. The genes are TRBV9 and TRBJ2-5; a weak D match, TRBD2 (5 bases). Germline values: CDR1 SGDLS, CDR2 YYNGEE. The CDR3 runs to 14 residues. V lost 0 bases to trimming and J lost 2 bases, with 8 bases between them. CDR3 sequence: CASSVGSGQETQYF. In DNA form, the CDR3 reads TGTGCCAGCAGCGTAGGGAGCGGTCAAGAGACCCAGTACTTC.

The V gene is TRBV19, the J gene TRBJ2-4; D might be TRBD1 (6 bases). Germline V lookup: CDR1 LNHDA, CDR2 SQIVND (reference sequence). Trimming stripped 3 bases from V and 7 bases from J, with 16 bases between. This CDR3 spans 15 amino acids. This CDR3 reads CASSMGNTGSNIQYF. The CDR3 nucleotides read TGTGCCAGTAGTATGGGGAATACAGGGAGCAACATTCAGTACTTC.

This chain connects TRBV4-2 to TRBJ1-1; TRBD1 might be the D (5 bases). This CDR3 spans 15 amino acids. V lost 0 bases and J lost 2, with 10 bases in between. Germline loops: CDR1 LGHNA, CDR2 YNFKEQ. The CDR3 nucleotides are TGTGCCAGCAGCCAAGACGGGACCGGCAACACTGAAGCTTTCTTT. It codes for CASSQDGTGNTEAFF.

The gene calls are TRBV27 and TRBJ2-1, with 13 bases that match TRBD2. Trimming took 4 bases from V and 4 from J; bases not matched to a gene: 13. There are 19 residues in the CDR3. Germline lookup yields CDR1 MNHEY and CDR2 SMNVEV (reference sequence). The CDR3 here is CASSSSRTSGRRIYNEQFF. CDR3 in DNA: TGTGCCAGCAGTTCTTCCCGGACTAGCGGGAGACGTATATACAATGAGCAGTTCTTC.

The V and J genes are TRBV7-2 and TRBJ1-1, with D uncertain. The germline V gene has CDR1 SGHTA and CDR2 FQGNSA. Trimming shortened V by 3 bases and J by 7 bases, and 9 bases separated the two germline ends. This CDR3 has 12 amino acids. CDR3 sequence: CASSFFGVEAFF. CDR3 nucleotides: TGTGCCAGCAGCTTTTTCGGCGTTGAAGCTTTCTTT.

This clone was seen a single time. The chain employs TRBV11-2 and TRBJ2-4, with a weak D call TRBD2 (6 bases). Trimming took off 4 bases at V and 8 bases at J, with 12 bases between the two ends. The CDR3 extends over 13 amino acids. Looked up from germline, CDR1 is SGHAT and CDR2 is FQNNGV. This chain's CDR3 is CASSYSEGDIQYF. In DNA form, the CDR3 reads TGTGCCAGCAGCTATTCGGAGGGAGACATTCAGTACTTC.

This rearrangement joins TRBV7-2 to TRBJ2-3; 10 bases align to TRBD2. CDR3 length equals 16 residues. V shed 4 bases, J shed 4 bases, and the junction held 8 bases outside the gene matches. The germline V gene encodes CDR1 SGHTA and CDR2 FQGNSA. DNA for the CDR3: TGTGCCAGCAGCTCCCCTCTAGCGGGAGTCCCAGATACGCAGTATTTT. As protein: CASSSPLAGVPDTQYF. The complete variable domain, with remaining parts taken from reference TRBV7-2 and TRBJ2-3, reads GAGVSQSPSNKVTEKGKDVELRCDPISGHTALYWYRQSLGQGLEFLIYFQGNSAPDKSGLPSDRFSAERTGGSVSTLTIQRTQQEDSAVYLCASSSPLAGVPDTQYFGPGTRLTVL.

The V and J genes are TRBV25-1 and TRBJ1-5; 7 nucleotides line up with TRBD1. This CDR3 is 15 amino acids long. V was pared by 3 bases and J by 4 bases, with 6 bases of the junction left unmatched. CDR1 is MGHDK, CDR2 SYGVNS, per germline. CDR3 protein: CASSDGQGVNQPQHF. Here the CDR3 DNA reads TGTGCCAGCAGTGACGGGCAGGGGGTGAATCAGCCCCAGCATTTT.

This clone was seen only once. The CDR3 DNA reads as TGTGCCAGCAGCTTGGCGGGTGGGGGTCGCACAGATACGCAGTATTTT. Protein: CASSLAGGGRTDTQYF. The chain employs TRBV5-4 and TRBJ2-3, with D perhaps being TRBD1 or TRBD2 (5 bases each). The germline V gene encodes CDR1 SGHNT and CDR2 YYREEE (reference sequence). Trimming removed 0 bases at V and 1 base at J, with 12 bases between. This CDR3 contains 16 residues.

The J gene is TRBJ2-5, the V gene TRBV19, with 10 bases identical to TRBD1. Germline assignment: CDR1 LNHDA and CDR2 SQIVND (reference sequence). The CDR3 is 14 residues long. J gave up 4 bases and V 7 bases, and 6 bases lay outside the gene matches. DNA of the CDR3: TGTGCCAGTATGGGAGGACAGGGGGGAGAGACCCAGTACTTC. This translates into CASMGGQGGETQYF.

This chain connects TRBV7-9 to TRBJ2-7; D is unresolved. CDR3 length equals 15 residues. Trimming removed 5 bases from V and 2 bases from J, with 16 bases in between. Germline assignment: CDR1 SEHNR and CDR2 FQNEAQ (reference sequence). CDR3 region: CASSPRRPGPYEQYF. The CDR3 region has the DNA TGTGCCAGCAGCCCCCGCAGGCCAGGCCCCTACGAGCAGTACTTC.

The J gene is TRBJ1-1, the V gene TRBV7-9; D uncertain. This CDR3 is built from 12 residues. CDR1 SEHNR and CDR2 FQNEAQ come from the germline V gene (reference sequence). The V end lost 7 bases, the J end lost 4 bases, and 10 bases lay between the germline ends. DNA of the CDR3: TGTGCCAGCACCTTGGACGTCACTGAAGCTTTCTTT. This codes for CASTLDVTEAFF.

This rearrangement joins TRBV25-1 to TRBJ2-1; no reliable D call. This CDR3 spans 14 amino acids. Germline V gene sequence: CDR1 MGHDK, CDR2 SYGVNS. Trimming stripped 3 bases from V and 3 bases from J, with 9 bases between. The DNA for the CDR3 is TGTGCCAGCAGTGAGTCGGAAATCTACAATGAGCAGTTCTTC. Amino acid sequence: CASSESEIYNEQFF.

The gene calls are TRBV19 and TRBJ1-2; possibly TRBD1 for D (6 bases). The CDR3 runs 15 residues. V was trimmed by 7 bases and J by 4 bases, leaving 19 bases between them. In germline, CDR1 is LNHDA, CDR2 SQIVND (reference sequence). CDR3 in DNA: TGTGCCAGTACCCTACTAGGGGGTGGTGGCTATGGCTACACCTTC. Translated: CASTLLGGGGYGYTF.

The V gene is TRBV9, the J gene TRBJ2-5, with TRBD2 as a possible D gene (6 bases). CDR1 and CDR2 (germline): SGDLS, YYNGEE. Trimming took 4 bases from V and 1 from J, leaving 20 bases between them. The CDR3 is 17 amino acids. CDR3 loop: CASSPRGSFGGQETQYF. The CDR3 DNA sequence: TGTGCCAGCAGCCCAAGAGGGAGTTTCGGGGGCCAAGAGACCCAGTACTTC.

The sample holds one count of this clone. This chain connects TRBV9 to TRBJ2-5; no firm D call. With the DNA end fitting TRBJ2-7 better, the J assignment may be wrong. The CDR3 covers 14 residues. Germline CDR1 SGDLS, CDR2 YYNGEE. CDR3 residues: CASSRSYTAYEQYF. CDR3 DNA sequence: TGTGCCAGCAGTCGTAGTTACACCGCCTACGAGCAGTACTTC.